Given below is one TCR beta chain in context. Its antigen is unidentified. This sample stems from a study of radiation and T cells in renal cell carcinoma. Overall study findings and caveats: Top tumor clonotypes rose in blood 2 weeks post-radiation, then contracted.

Time point here: blood 4 weeks post-SBRT, at nephrectomy. Treatment meaning: 15 Gy SBRT to primary tumor, nephrectomy 4 weeks later. Nephrectomy followed 15 Gy stereotactic body radiation by 4 weeks. Here immunoSEQ multiplex PCR was the method, and the copy in TCRdb shows in-frame clones only, minus some. The sample gives around 30,000 clones, over 70% of which show up once; 30% to 35% is in the top ten. This CDR3 has 17 residues. With V trimmed by 4 bases and J by 5 bases, 14 bases remained unmatched. Looked up from germline, CDR1 is SGHTA and CDR2 is FQGNSA. Sequences were derived from blood, sampled from a patient whose treatment included radiotherapy and nephrectomy. The chain combines TRBV7-2 with TRBJ2-5; 9 bases match TRBD2. The TCR comes from a man aged 55 to 70 with renal cell carcinoma. The CDR3 is CASSSLGSGSTWETQYF. DNA for the CDR3: TGTGCCAGCAGCTCCCTGGGTAGCGGGAGTACGTGGGAGACCCAGTACTTC.